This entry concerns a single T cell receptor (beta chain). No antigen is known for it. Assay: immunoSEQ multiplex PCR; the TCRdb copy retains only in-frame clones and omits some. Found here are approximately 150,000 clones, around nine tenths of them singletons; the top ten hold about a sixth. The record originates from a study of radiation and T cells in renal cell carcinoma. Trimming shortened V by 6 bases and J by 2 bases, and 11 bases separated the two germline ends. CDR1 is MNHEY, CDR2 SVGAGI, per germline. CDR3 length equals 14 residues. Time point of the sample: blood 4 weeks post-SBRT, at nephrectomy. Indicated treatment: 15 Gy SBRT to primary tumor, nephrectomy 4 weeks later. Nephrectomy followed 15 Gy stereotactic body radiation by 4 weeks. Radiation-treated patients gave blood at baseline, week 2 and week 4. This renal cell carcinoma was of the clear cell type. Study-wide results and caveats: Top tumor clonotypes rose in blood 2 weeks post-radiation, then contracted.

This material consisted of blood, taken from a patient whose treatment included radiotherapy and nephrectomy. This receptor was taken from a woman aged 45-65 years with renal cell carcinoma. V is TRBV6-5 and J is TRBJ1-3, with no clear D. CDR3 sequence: CASSKDAPGNTIYF. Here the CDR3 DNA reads TGTGCCAGCAGCAAAGATGCGCCTGGAAACACCATATATTTT.